This TCR beta chain was documented in a study of CD8+ T cells in alopecia areata. Whole-study results and caveats: Both scalp clonality and the expanded CD8+ clones among the top 100 showed a significant decrease with tofacitinib.

Treatment indicated: oral pan-JAK inhibitor, 5-10 mg twice daily. Points on this clone: Its antigen is not identified. Other DNA sequences in this sample translate to the same CDR3.

The germline CDR1 and CDR2 sequences are LGHNA and YSLEER. The CDR3 runs 16 residues. Trimming removed 3 bases from V and 3 bases from J; junction bases left unmatched: 8. The sequencing template was cDNA reverse transcribed from extracted RNA. Here immunoSEQ multiplex PCR was the method, and the copy in TCRdb shows in-frame clones only, minus some. The sample contains some 42,000 clones, just under 95% of which appear only once. Specimen: CD8+ T cells sorted from blood, collected at week 24, from a patient treated with tofacitinib. The genes are TRBV4-3 and TRBJ1-3; 7 nucleotides line up with TRBD1. This TCR was recovered from a human donor with alopecia areata. CDR3 DNA: TGCGCCAGCAGCCACCAAGCCGGGACAGATGGAAACACCATATATTTT. Translated, it gives CASSHQAGTDGNTIYF.